The 14 T cell receptor beta chains listed next were all sequenced from one sample in a study of tumor and adjacent non-tumor tissue in lung cancer. The library came from three nested PCR rounds adapted from ARM-PCR protocols. Each CDR3 protein gets one entry after TCRdb re-called the multiplex PCR reads with MiXCR. The sample consists of some 80,000 distinct CDR3 sequences, over 65% of them appearing once. RNA was extracted from bulk tissue without any cell sorting. More than 3 cm separated this lung sample from the edge of the tumor. Sequencing was performed on distant non-tumor lung tissue. Source of these receptors: a man between 65 and 85 years old with non-small cell lung cancer.

A single count supports this clonotype. Germline is not matched at one junction end, which may reflect a read error. This chain links TRBV5-5 with TRBJ2-5; D possibly corresponds to TRBD1 (5 bases). Germline CDR1 SGHKS, CDR2 YYEKEE (reference sequence). This CDR3 spans 13 amino acids. The CDR3 DNA sequence: TGTGCCAGTAGCTTGGTCAGTCAGGGGACCCAGTACTTC. Its protein product is CASSLVSQGTQYF.

Details on this clonotype: A junction boundary mismatches the germline segment, possibly from a read error. CDR3 in DNA: TGCGCCAGAAGCCAAGACTCAGGGAGTAACGGGAGGGACGGGGAGTTGTTTTTT. Translating it yields CARSQDSGSNGRDGELFF. The rearrangement uses TRBV4-3 and TRBJ2-2; TRBD2 matches 8 bases. The CDR3 extends over 18 amino acids. In germline, CDR1 is LGHNA, CDR2 YSLEER.

Points on this clonotype: One end of the junction varies from germline; a read error may be responsible. CDR3 in amino acids: CASSHSIRMNNEAFF. CDR3 DNA: TGTGCCAGCAGTCACTCGATCAGGATGAACAATGAAGCTTTCTTT. The chain employs TRBV6-5 and TRBJ1-1; D remains unclear. The CDR3 covers 15 residues. Germline CDR1 reads MNHEY; CDR2 reads SVGAGI.

This chain's CDR3 is CASSETYEQYF. The CDR3 DNA follows: TGTGCCAGCAGTGAGACCTACGAGCAGTACTTC. The chain couples TRBV25-1 to TRBJ2-7; D gene unclear. Germline V gene lookup returns CDR1 MGHDK and CDR2 SYGVNS. This CDR3 contains 11 residues. V dropped 3 bases and J dropped 2 bases, with 2 bases sitting between them.

Turning to this clonotype: The final CDR3 position lacks the conserved phenylalanine or tryptophan, pointing to a likely read error. V is TRBV4-1 and J is TRBJ1-5; D might be TRBD1 (6 bases). Germline assignment: CDR1 MGHRA and CDR2 YSYEKL. V lost 4 bases and J lost 5, with 15 bases in between. This CDR3 region has 15 residues. CDR3: CASSRGQMGDQPQHC. The CDR3 nucleotides read TGCGCCAGCAGCCGCGGACAGATGGGGGATCAGCCCCAGCATTGT.

This clonotype was recorded a few times. The genes are TRBV29-1 and TRBJ1-2; D is possibly TRBD1 (5 bases). CDR1 and CDR2 (germline): SQVTM, ANQGSEA. The CDR3 runs to 11 residues. CDR3 sequence: CNVTDNYGYTF. The CDR3 DNA sequence: TGCAACGTGACAGATAACTATGGCTACACCTTC.

A note on this clonotype: Given a much more abundant clone one base away, this may be a read error. The rearrangement joins TRBV5-5 to TRBJ1-3; D not resolved. CDR1 is SGHKS, CDR2 YYEKEE, per germline (reference sequence). CDR3 length: 15 amino acids. The CDR3 sequence is CASSSAPTVGNTIHF. The CDR3 DNA is TGTGCCAGCAGCTCGGCCCCCACGGTCGGAAACACCATACATTTT.

Points on this clonotype: Lacking the conserved final phenylalanine or tryptophan, this CDR3 likely reflects a read error. It is unclear where the CDR3 begins or ends on the DNA, so no DNA is shown, and the CDR3 is as TCRdb lists it. This chain connects TRBV7-9 to TRBJ1-2; whether TRBD1, the table's D call, matches the DNA was not checked. Per germline, CDR1 SEHNR and CDR2 FQNEAQ (reference sequence). The CDR3 length is 15 residues, termini included. CDR3 protein: CASSLEGVGIFGCTI.

Concerning this clonotype itself: At one end, the junction sequence differs from germline, possibly due to a read error. V is TRBV11-3 and J is TRBJ2-7; no definite D call. CDR1 is SGHNT and CDR2 is YENEEA in the germline V gene. The CDR3 covers 12 residues. The CDR3 DNA is TGTGACAGCAGCTTAGTTCGGTACGAGGAGTACTTC. This sequence encodes CDSSLVRYEEYF. Based on the CDR3 plus reference TRBV11-3 and TRBJ2-7, the full variable domain is EAGVVQSPRYKIIEKKQPVAFWCNPISGHNTLYWYLQNLGQGPELLIRYENEEAVDDSQLPKDRFSAERLKGVDSTLKIQPAELGDSAVYLCDSSLVRYEEYFGPGTRLTVT.

Remarks on this clonotype: The germline gene is not matched at one end of the junction; a read error may be the cause. The V and J genes are TRBV29-1 and TRBJ1-2; D not resolved. CDR3 length: 13 amino acids. From germline, CDR1 is SQVTM and CDR2 ANQGSEA. CDR3 DNA sequence: TGCAACGTTTTCCAGACGGGAGCCTATGGCTACACCTTT. Its translation is CNVFQTGAYGYTF. Variable domain in full (rest from reference TRBV29-1 and TRBJ1-2): SAVISQKPSRDICQRGTSLTIQCQVDSQVTMMFWYRQQPGQSLTLIATANQGSEATYESGFVIDKFPISRPNLTFSTLTVSNMSPEDSSIYLCNVFQTGAYGYTFGSGTRLTVV.

A word on this clonotype: Germline and junction disagree at one end, which may indicate a read error. The chain employs TRBV11-1 and TRBJ2-1, with 8 bases identical to TRBD2. Per germline, CDR1 SGHAT and CDR2 FQDESV (reference sequence). The CDR3 has 16 amino acids. CDR3 in amino acids: CANSPLTSGKNNERFF. The CDR3 bases are TGTGCCAACAGTCCGCTAACTAGCGGCAAAAACAATGAGCGGTTCTTC.

For this clonotype: The CDR3 does not end in the conserved phenylalanine or tryptophan, so this is likely a read error. The CDR3 sequence: CASSPRLAGGHRDTQYV. CDR3 DNA sequence: TGTGCCAGCAGTCCTAGACTAGCTGGGGGGCATCGAGATACGCAGTATGTT. V and J are TRBV11-2 and TRBJ2-3; D is possibly TRBD2 (7 bases). The V gene lost 6 bases and the J gene lost 5 bases, with 24 bases spanning the gap. The CDR3 is 17 residues long. Germline CDR1 is SGHAT and CDR2 is FQNNGV.

A note on this clonotype: A junction end diverges from the germline sequence, so it may reflect a read error. The chain has TRBV7-8 and TRBJ1-2; 7 nucleotides align to TRBD1. In germline, CDR1 is SGHVS, CDR2 FQNEAQ. CDR3 length: 19 residues. CDR3 in amino acids: CASNLALEGGAGENYGYTF. In nucleotides, the CDR3 is TGTGCCAGCAACTTAGCGCTGGAAGGGGGCGCGGGGGAAAACTATGGCTACACCTTC.

In the case of this clonotype: One junction end disagrees with the germline gene, perhaps due to a read error. The chain links TRBV7-2 to TRBJ1-4; no firm D call. Germline CDR1 and CDR2: SGHTA and FQGNSA. The CDR3 consists of 14 residues. The CDR3 DNA reads TGTGCCATCAGCCGGGCGCTAAGCGGCGAAAAGCTGTTTTTT. Translation gives CAISRALSGEKLFF.